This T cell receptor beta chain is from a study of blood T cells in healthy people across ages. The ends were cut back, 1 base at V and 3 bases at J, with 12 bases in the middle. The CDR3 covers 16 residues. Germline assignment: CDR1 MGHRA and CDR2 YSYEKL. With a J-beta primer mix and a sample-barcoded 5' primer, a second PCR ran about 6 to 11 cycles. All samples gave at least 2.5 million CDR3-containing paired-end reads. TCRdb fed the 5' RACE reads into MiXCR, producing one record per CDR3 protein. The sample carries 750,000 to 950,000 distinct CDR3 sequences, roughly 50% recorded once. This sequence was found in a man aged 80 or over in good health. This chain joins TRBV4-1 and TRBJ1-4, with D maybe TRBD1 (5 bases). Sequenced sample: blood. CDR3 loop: CASSQGQGSANEKLFF. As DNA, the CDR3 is TGCGCCAGCAGCCAAGGTCAGGGCTCGGCTAATGAAAAACTGTTTTTT.